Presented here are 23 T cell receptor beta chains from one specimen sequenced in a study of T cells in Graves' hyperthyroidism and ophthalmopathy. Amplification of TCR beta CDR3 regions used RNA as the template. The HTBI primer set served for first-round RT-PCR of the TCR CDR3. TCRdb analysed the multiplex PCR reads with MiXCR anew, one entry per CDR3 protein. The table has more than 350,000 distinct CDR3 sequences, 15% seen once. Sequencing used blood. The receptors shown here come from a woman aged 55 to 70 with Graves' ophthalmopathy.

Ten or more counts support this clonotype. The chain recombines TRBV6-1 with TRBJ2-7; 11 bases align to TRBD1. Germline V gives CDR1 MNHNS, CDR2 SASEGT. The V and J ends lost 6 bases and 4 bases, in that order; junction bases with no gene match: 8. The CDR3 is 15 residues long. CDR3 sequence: CASRGGQGATYEQYF. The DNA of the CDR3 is TGTGCCAGCAGGGGAGGACAGGGGGCTACGTACGAGCAGTACTTC.

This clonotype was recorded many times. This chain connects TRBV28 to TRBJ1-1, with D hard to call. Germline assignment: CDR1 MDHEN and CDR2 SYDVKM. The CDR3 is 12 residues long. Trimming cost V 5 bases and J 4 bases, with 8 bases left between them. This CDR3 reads CASSPSPTEAFF. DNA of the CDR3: TGTGCCAGCAGTCCCAGTCCCACTGAAGCTTTCTTT.

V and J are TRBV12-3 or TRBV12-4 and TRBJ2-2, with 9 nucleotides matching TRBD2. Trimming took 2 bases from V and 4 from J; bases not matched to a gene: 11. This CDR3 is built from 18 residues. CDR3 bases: TGTGCCAGCAGTTTAAAGGCCGGGGGGACTAGCCCCACCGGGGAGCTGTTTTTT. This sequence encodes CASSLKAGGTSPTGELFF.

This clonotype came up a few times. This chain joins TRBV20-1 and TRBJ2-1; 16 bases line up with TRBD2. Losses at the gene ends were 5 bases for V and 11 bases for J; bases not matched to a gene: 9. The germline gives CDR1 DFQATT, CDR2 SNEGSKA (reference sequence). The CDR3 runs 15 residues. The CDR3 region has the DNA TGCAGTGCTGGAGCGGGACTAGCGGGAGGGCCAAAGCAGTTCTTC. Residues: CSAGAGLAGGPKQFF.

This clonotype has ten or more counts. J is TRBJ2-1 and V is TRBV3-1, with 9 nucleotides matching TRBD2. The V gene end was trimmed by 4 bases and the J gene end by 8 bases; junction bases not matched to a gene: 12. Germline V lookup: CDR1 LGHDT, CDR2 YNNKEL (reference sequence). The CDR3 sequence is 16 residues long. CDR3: CASSLKSGRWWDEQFF. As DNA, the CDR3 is TGTGCCAGCAGCCTGAAGAGCGGGAGGTGGTGGGATGAGCAGTTCTTC.

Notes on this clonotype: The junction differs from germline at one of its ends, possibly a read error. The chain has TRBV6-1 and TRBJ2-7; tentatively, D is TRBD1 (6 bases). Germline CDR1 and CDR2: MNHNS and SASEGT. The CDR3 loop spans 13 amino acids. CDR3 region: CASSQDRTDEQYF. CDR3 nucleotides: TGCGCCAGCAGTCAGGACAGAACCGACGAGCAGTACTTC.

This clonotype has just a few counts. Written as DNA, the CDR3 is TGCAGTGCAAAAACCGGGACCTACACCGGGGAGCTGTTTTTT. Amino acids: CSAKTGTYTGELFF. The chain is built from TRBV20-1 and TRBJ2-2; the D call may be TRBD1 or TRBD2 (5 bases each). CDR3 size: 14 residues. In germline, CDR1 is DFQATT, CDR2 SNEGSKA (reference sequence). Trimming removed 6 bases at V and 3 bases at J, with 14 bases between.

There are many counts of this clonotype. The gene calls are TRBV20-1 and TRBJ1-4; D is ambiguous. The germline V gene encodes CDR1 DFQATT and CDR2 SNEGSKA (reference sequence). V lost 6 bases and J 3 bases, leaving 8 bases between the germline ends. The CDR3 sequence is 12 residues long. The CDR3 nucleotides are TGCAGTGCCGTGAGAGCTAATGAAAAACTGTTTTTT. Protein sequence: CSAVRANEKLFF.

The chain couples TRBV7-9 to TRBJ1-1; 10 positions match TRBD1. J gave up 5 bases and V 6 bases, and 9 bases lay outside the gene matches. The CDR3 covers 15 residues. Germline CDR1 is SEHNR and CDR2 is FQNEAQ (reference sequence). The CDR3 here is CASRPGTGVRTEAFF. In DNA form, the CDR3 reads TGTGCCAGCAGACCCGGGACAGGGGTGAGGACTGAAGCTTTCTTT. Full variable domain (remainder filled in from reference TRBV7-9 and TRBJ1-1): DTGVSQNPRHKITKRGQNVTFRCDPISEHNRLYWYRQTLGQGPEFLTYFQNEAQLEKSRLLSDRFSAERPKGSFSTLEIQRTEQGDSAMYLCASRPGTGVRTEAFFGQGTRLTVV.

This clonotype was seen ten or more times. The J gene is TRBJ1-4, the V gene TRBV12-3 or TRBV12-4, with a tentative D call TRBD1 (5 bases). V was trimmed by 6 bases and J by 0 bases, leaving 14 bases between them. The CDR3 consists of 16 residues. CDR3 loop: CASSRLPGTTNEKLFF. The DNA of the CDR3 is TGTGCCAGCAGCCGGCTACCAGGGACAACTAATGAAAAACTGTTTTTT.

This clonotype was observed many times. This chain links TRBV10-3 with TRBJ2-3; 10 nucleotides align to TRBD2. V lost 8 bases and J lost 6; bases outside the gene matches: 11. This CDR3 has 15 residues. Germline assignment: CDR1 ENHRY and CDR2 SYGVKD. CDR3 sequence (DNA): TGTGCCATCGCGACTAGCGGGCCGTCCTGGGATACGCAGTATTTT. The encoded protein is CAIATSGPSWDTQYF.

Here the CDR3 DNA reads TGTGCCAGCAGGTCCCCGGGACTAGCGGGATACAATGAGCAGTTCTTC. Translated: CASRSPGLAGYNEQFF. The rearrangement joins TRBV11-2 to TRBJ2-1; 13 bases align to TRBD2. This CDR3 has 16 amino acids. Germline trimming cut 6 bases from V and 4 bases from J; bases unmatched to any gene: 6. Germline CDR1 is SGHAT and CDR2 is FQNNGV.

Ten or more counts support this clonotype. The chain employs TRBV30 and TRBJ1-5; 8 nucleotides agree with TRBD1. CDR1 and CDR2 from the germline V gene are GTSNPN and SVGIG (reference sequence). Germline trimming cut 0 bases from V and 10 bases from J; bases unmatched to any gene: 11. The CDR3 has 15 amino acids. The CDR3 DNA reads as TGTGCCTGGAGTGTAAAAACGACAGGGGTTGGTCCCCAGCATTTT. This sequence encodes CAWSVKTTGVGPQHF. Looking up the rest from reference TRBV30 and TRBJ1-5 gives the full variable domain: SQTIHQWPATLVQPVGSPLSLECTVEGTSNPNLYWYRQAAGRGLQLLFYSVGIGQISSEVPQNLSASRPQDRQFILSSKKLLLSDSGFYLCAWSVKTTGVGPQHFGDGTRLSIL.

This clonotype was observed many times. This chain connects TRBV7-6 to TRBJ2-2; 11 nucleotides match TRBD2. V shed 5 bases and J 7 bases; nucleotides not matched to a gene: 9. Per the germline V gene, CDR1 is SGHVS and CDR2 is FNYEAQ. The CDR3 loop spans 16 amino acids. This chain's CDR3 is CASSTPGLAAVGELFF. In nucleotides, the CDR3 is TGTGCCAGCAGCACGCCGGGACTAGCGGCCGTCGGGGAGCTGTTTTTT.

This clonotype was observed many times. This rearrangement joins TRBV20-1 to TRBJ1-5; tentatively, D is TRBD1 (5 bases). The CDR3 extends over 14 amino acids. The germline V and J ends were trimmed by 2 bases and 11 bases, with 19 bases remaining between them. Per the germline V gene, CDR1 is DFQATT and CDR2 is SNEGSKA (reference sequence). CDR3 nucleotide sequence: TGCAGTGCTAGACACAGGTGGCCAGGTATGACCCAGCATTTT. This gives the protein CSARHRWPGMTQHF.

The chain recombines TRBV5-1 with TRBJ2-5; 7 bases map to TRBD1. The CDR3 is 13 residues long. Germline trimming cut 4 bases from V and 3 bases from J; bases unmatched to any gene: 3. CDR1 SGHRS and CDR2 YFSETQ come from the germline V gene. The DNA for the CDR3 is TGCGCCAGCAGCCCCCAGGGGGAAGAGACCCAGTACTTC. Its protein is CASSPQGEETQYF.

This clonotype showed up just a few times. The CDR3 DNA sequence: TGTGCCAGCAGCTACCGGGACCCAGGGAGCACAGATACGCAGTATTTT. This sequence encodes CASSYRDPGSTDTQYF. The chain uses TRBV7-8 and TRBJ2-3, with D perhaps given as TRBD1 or TRBD2 (5 bases each). CDR1 SGHVS and CDR2 FQNEAQ come from the germline V gene. V was shortened by 4 bases and J by 0 bases, with 14 bases between the two germline ends. The CDR3 totals 16 residues.

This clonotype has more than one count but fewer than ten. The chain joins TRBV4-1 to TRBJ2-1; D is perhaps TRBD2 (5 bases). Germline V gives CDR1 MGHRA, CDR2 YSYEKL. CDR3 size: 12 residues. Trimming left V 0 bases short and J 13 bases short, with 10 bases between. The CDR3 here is CASSQETGSQFF. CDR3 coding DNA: TGCGCCAGCAGCCAAGAAACGGGGAGTCAGTTCTTC.

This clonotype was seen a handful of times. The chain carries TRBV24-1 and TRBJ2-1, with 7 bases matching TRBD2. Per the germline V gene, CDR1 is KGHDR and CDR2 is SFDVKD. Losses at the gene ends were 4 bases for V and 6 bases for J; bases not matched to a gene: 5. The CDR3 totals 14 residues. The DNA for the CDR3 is TGTGCCACCAGTGACGGACTAGTCGGCAATGAGCAGTTCTTC. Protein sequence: CATSDGLVGNEQFF.

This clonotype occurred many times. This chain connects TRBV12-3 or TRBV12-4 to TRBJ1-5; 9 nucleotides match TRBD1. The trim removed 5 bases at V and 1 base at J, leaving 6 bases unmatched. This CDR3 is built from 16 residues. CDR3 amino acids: CASSPGQGGSNQPQHF. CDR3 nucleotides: TGTGCCAGCAGTCCGGGACAGGGTGGAAGCAATCAGCCCCAGCATTTT.

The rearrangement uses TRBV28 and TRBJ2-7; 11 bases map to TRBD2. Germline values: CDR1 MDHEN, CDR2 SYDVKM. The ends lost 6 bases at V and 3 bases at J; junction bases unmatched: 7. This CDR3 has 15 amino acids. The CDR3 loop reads CASRLRLAGLYEQYF. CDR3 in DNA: TGTGCCAGCAGACTTAGACTAGCGGGACTCTACGAGCAGTACTTC.

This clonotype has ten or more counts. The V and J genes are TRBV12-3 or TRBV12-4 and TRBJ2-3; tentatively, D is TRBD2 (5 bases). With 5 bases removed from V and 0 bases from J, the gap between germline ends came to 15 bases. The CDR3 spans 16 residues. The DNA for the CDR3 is TGTGCCAGCAGTCTCGGGGAGCTCTTCAGCACAGATACGCAGTATTTT. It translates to CASSLGELFSTDTQYF.

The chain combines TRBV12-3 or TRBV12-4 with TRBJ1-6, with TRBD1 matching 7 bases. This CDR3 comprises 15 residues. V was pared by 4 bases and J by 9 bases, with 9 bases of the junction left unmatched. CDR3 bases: TGTGCCAGCAGTTACCGGGACAGTCATAGTTCACCCCTCCACTTT. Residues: CASSYRDSHSSPLHF.